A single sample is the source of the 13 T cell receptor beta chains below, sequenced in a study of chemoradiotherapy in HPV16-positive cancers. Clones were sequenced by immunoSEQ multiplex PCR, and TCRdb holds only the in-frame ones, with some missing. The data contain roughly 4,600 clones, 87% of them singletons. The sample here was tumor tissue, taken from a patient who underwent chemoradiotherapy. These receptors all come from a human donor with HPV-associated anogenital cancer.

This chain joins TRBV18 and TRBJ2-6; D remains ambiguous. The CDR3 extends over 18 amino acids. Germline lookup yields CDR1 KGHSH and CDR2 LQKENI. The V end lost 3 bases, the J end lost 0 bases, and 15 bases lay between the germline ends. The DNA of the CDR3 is TGTGCCAGCTCACCCTTTGGCCGGACCCTCTCTGGGGCCAACGTCCTGACTTTC. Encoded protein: CASSPFGRTLSGANVLTF.

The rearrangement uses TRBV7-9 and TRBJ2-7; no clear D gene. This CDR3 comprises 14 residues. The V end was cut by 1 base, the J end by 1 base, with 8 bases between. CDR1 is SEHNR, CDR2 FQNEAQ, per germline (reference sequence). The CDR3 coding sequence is TGTGCCAGCAGCTTAGGTGCAGCTTCCTACGAGCAGTACTTC. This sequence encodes CASSLGAASYEQYF.

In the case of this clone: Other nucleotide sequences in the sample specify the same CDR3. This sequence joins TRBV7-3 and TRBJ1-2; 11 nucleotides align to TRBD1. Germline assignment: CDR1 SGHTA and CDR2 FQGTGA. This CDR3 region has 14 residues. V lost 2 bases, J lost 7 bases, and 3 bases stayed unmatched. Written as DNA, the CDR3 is TGTGCCAGCAGCTTAGGACAGGGGGCTGGTGGCTACACCTTC. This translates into CASSLGQGAGGYTF.

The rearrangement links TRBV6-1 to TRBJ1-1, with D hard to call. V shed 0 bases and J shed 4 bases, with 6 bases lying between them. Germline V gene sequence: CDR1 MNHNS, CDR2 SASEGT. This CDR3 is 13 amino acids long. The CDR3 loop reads CASSEAEFTEAFF. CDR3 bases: TGTGCCAGCAGTGAAGCGGAGTTCACTGAAGCTTTCTTT.

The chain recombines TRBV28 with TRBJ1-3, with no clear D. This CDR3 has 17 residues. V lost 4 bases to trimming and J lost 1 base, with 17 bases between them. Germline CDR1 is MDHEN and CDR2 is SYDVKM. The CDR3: CASSYGGAGSSGNTIYF. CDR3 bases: TGTGCCAGCAGTTATGGCGGAGCAGGATCGTCTGGAAACACCATATATTTT.

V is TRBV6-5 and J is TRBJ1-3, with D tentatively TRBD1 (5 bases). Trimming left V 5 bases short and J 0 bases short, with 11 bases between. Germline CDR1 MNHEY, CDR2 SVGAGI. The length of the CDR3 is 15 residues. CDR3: CASSRDFSSGNTIYF. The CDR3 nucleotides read TGTGCCAGCAGTAGGGACTTTAGCTCTGGAAACACCATATATTTT.

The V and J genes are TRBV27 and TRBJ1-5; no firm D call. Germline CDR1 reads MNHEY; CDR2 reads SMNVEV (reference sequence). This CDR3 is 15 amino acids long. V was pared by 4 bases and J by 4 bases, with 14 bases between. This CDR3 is CASSSTPLANQPQHF. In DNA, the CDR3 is TGTGCCAGCAGTTCAACCCCCCTAGCGAATCAGCCCCAGCATTTT.

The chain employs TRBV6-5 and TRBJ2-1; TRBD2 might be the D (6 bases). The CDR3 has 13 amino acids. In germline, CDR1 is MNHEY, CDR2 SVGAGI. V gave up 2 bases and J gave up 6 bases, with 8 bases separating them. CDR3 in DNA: TGTGCCAGCAGTTACGGGGGGTCCAATGAGCAGTTCTTC. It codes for CASSYGGSNEQFF.

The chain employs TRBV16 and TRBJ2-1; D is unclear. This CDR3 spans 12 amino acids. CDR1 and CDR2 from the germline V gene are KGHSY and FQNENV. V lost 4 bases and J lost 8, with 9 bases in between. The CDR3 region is CASSPNRDEQFF. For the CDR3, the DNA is TGTGCCAGCAGCCCGAATCGAGATGAGCAGTTCTTC.

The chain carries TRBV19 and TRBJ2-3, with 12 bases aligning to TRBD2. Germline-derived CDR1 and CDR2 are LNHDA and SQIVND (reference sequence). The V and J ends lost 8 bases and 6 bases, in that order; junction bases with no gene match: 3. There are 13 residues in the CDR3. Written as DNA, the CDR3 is TGTGCCAGTGGGACTAGCGGGCTCGATACGCAGTATTTT. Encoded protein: CASGTSGLDTQYF.

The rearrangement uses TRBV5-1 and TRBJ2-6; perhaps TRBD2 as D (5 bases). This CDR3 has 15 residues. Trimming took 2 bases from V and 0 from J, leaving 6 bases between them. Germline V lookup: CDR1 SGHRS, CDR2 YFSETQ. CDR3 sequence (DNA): TGCGCCAGCAGCTTCGCGGGCTCTGGGGCCAACGTCCTGACTTTC. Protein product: CASSFAGSGANVLTF.

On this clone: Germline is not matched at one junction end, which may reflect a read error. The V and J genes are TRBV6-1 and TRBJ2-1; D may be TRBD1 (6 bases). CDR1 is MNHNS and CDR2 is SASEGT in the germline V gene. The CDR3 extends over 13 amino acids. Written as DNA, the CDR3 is TGTGCCAGCAGGGAAGGACAGTACAATGAGCAGTTCTTC. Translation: CASREGQYNEQFF.

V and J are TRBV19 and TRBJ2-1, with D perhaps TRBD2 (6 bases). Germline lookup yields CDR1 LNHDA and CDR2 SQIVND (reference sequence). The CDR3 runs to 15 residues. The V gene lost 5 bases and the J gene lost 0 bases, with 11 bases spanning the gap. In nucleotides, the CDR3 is TGTGCCAGTAGTTTAGCGGTCAGCTCCTACAATGAGCAGTTCTTC. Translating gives CASSLAVSSYNEQFF.